This is a list of T cell receptor beta chains from one sample in a study of T cells in Graves' hyperthyroidism and ophthalmopathy. TCRdb used MiXCR to reprocess the multiplex PCR reads, holding one entry per CDR3 protein. Seen here are more than 650,000 distinct CDR3 sequences, 13% to 15% observed once, and the top ten hold 10%. Specimen: blood. The receptor set was obtained from a woman younger than 30 with Graves' hyperthyroidism. The CDR3 runs from the conserved cysteine through the conserved F or W. The D gene is left open where the match is weak. Expanded clones are given a class, and other clones once, few, many or no size at all.

size,V,D,J,CDR3,DNA
many,TRBV28,TRBD1,TRBJ1-1,CASSRQGGVVRAFF,TGTGCCAGCAGCCGACAGGGGGGAGTTGTGAGAGCTTTCTTT
many,TRBV29-1,.,TRBJ2-3,CSVEFGVNTDTQYF,TGCAGCGTTGAGTTTGGGGTTAACACAGATACGCAGTATTTT
few,TRBV6-5,.,TRBJ1-1,CASSYSSGLTEAFF,TGTGCCAGCAGTTACTCTTCGGGGTTAACTGAAGCTTTCTTT
.,TRBV20-1,TRBD2,TRBJ2-1,CSASWGGRHEQFF,TGCAGTGCTAGTTGGGGCGGGAGGCATGAGCAGTTCTTC
many,TRBV28,TRBD1,TRBJ1-2,CASNQGGAYGYTF,TGTGCCAGCAACCAAGGGGGCGCCTATGGCTACACCTTC
few,TRBV9,.,TRBJ1-1,CASSVENSYTEAFF,TGTGCCAGCAGCGTAGAAAACAGCTACACTGAAGCTTTCTTT
.,TRBV24-1,.,TRBJ2-6,CATSDFARSGANVLTF,TGTGCCACCAGTGATTTCGCCCGATCTGGGGCCAACGTCCTGACTTTC
.,TRBV27,.,TRBJ2-1,CASTPGAHPYNEQFF,TGTGCCAGCACGCCAGGGGCCCACCCATACAATGAGCAGTTCTTC
many,TRBV6-1,.,TRBJ2-1,CASRKGQLPYNEQFF,TGTGCCAGCAGGAAAGGACAGCTTCCTTACAATGAGCAGTTCTTC
.,TRBV7-2,.,TRBJ1-6,CASSGPRGEPYNSPLHF,TGTGCCAGCAGCGGACCCAGGGGAGAGCCCTATAATTCACCCCTCCACTTC
few,TRBV7-9,TRBD1,TRBJ1-2,CASSPTTGTGTGGHGYTF,TGTGCCAGCAGCCCAACCACCGGGACAGGGACGGGGGGCCATGGCTACACCTTC
.,TRBV4-1,.,TRBJ1-1,CASSQGRRRDTEAFF,TGCGCCAGCAGCCAAGGAAGGAGGAGGGACACTGAAGCTTTCTTT
many,TRBV20-1,TRBD1,TRBJ1-1,CSASALTVGTAMNTEAFF,TGCAGTGCTAGCGCCTTAACTGTCGGGACAGCTATGAACACTGAAGCTTTCTTT
many,TRBV7-9,.,TRBJ2-7,CASSGGLREQYF,TGTGCCAGCAGCGGGGGTTTGCGGGAGCAGTACTTC
.,TRBV10-2,TRBD2,TRBJ2-3,CASSESFLAGSTDTQYF,TGCGCCAGCAGTGAGTCGTTTTTAGCGGGAAGCACAGATACGCAGTATTTT
few,TRBV10-3,TRBD1,TRBJ1-2,CAIRPDRGPYGYTF,TGTGCCATCAGACCTGACAGGGGGCCCTATGGCTACACCTTC
few,TRBV20-1,.,TRBJ2-2,CSASLQGSYGELFF,TGCAGTGCTAGTTTACAAGGGTCTTATGGGGAGCTGTTTTTT
few,TRBV6-1,TRBD2,TRBJ2-7,CASSRGLAPNYEQYF,TGTGCCAGCAGTCGGGGACTAGCGCCGAACTACGAGCAGTACTTC
few,TRBV15,.,TRBJ1-6,CATSTRRNNSPLHF,TGTGCCACCAGCACCCGACGGAATAATTCACCCCTCCACTTT
many,TRBV7-9,.,TRBJ1-2,CASIGGRNYGYTF,TGTGCCAGCATCGGGGGGCGCAACTATGGCTACACCTTC
few,TRBV20-1,TRBD2,TRBJ2-4,CSAPRAREARPIQYF,TGCAGTGCCCCCCGTGCGCGGGAGGCCCGCCCAATTCAGTACTTC
many,TRBV30,.,TRBJ1-6,CAWSEGPLVHF,TGTGCCTGGAGTGAAGGCCCCCTGGTCCACTTT
.,TRBV9,TRBD1,TRBJ1-3,CASSVAGGTGNTIYF,TGTGCCAGCAGCGTGGCAGGGGGAACTGGAAACACCATATATTTT
.,TRBV10-1,.,TRBJ2-1,CASSDRGTDNEQFF,TGCGCCAGCAGTGATCGCGGGACGGACAATGAGCAGTTCTTC
few,TRBV10-2,.,TRBJ1-2,CASSELIISYGYTF,TGCGCCAGCAGTGAGCTCATAATCAGCTATGGCTACACCTTC
few,TRBV2,TRBD1,TRBJ2-2,CATLDRAIGELFF,TGTGCCACCTTGGACAGGGCAATAGGGGAGCTGTTTTTT
many,TRBV28,TRBD2,TRBJ2-1,CASSSGLAGDYNEQFF,TGTGCCAGCAGTTCGGGGTTAGCGGGGGACTACAATGAGCAGTTCTTC
few,TRBV7-9,TRBD2,TRBJ2-3,CASSSGGGESTDTQYF,TGTGCCAGCAGCTCCGGTGGGGGGGAAAGCACAGATACGCAGTATTTT
many,TRBV7-2,.,TRBJ2-5,CASSLVRLQETQYF,TGTGCCAGCAGCTTAGTTCGCCTGCAAGAGACCCAGTACTTC